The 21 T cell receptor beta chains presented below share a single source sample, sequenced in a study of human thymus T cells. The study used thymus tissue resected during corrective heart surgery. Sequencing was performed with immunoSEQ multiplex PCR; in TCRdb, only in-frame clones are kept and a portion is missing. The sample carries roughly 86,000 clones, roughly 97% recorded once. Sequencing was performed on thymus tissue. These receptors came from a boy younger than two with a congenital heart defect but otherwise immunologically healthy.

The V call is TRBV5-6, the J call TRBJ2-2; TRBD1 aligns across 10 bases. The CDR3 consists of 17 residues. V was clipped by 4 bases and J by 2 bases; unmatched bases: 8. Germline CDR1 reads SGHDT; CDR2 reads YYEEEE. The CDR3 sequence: CASSRGQGTTNTGELFF. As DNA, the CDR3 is TGTGCCAGCAGCAGGGGACAGGGGACTACTAACACCGGGGAGCTGTTTTTT.

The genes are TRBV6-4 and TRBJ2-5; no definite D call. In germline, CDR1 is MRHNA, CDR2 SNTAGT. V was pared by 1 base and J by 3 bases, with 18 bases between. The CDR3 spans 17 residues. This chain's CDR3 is CASSDYPDRYIEETQYF. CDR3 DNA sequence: TGTGCCAGCAGTGACTATCCGGACCGCTATATTGAAGAGACCCAGTACTTC.

The DNA for the CDR3 is TGCGCCAGCAGCTCTGTGTCAACAGGGTCCTACGAGCAGTACTTC. Translating it yields CASSSVSTGSYEQYF. The chain joins TRBV5-1 to TRBJ2-7; the D gene is possibly TRBD1 (6 bases). CDR1 is SGHRS, CDR2 YFSETQ, per germline. This CDR3 comprises 15 residues. V shed 3 bases and J shed 1 base, with 14 bases lying between them.

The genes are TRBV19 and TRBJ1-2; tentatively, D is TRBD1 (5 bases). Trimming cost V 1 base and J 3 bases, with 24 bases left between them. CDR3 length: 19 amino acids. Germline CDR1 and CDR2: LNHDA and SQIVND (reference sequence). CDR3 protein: CASSIVFVGPEDMYYGYTF. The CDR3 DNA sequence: TGTGCCAGTAGTATAGTGTTTGTGGGACCCGAAGACATGTACTATGGCTACACCTTC.

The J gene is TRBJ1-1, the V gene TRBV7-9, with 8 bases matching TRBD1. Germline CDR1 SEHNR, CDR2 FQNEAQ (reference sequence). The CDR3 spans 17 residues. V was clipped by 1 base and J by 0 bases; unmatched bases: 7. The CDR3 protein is CASSLGNQGAVNTEAFF. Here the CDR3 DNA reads TGTGCCAGCAGCTTAGGAAATCAGGGGGCGGTGAACACTGAAGCTTTCTTT.

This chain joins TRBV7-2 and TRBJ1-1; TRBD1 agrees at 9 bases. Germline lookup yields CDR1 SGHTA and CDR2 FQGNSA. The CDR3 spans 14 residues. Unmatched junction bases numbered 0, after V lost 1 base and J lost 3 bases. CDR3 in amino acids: CASSLGTGDTEAFF. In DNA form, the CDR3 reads TGTGCCAGCAGCTTAGGGACAGGGGACACTGAAGCTTTCTTT.

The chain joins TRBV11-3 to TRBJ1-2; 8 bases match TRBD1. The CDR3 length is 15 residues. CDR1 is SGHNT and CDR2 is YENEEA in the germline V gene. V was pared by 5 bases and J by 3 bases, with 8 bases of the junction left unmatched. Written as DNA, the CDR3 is TGTGCCAGCAGCCCCCAGGGGGCCCCCGACTATGGCTACACCTTC. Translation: CASSPQGAPDYGYTF.

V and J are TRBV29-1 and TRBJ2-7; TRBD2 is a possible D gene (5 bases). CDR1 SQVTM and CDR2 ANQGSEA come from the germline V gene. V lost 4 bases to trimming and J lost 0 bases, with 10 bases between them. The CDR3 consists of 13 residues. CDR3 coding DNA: TGCAGCGTTGGGACGGGGAGCTCCTACGAGCAGTACTTC. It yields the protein CSVGTGSSYEQYF.

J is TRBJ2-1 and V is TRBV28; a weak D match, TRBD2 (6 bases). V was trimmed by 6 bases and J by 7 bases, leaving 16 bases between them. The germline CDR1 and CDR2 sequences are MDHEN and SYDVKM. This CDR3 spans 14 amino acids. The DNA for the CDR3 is TGTGCCAGCAGGGGGGTGCGGGGTAAGAATGAGCAGTTCTTC. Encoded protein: CASRGVRGKNEQFF.

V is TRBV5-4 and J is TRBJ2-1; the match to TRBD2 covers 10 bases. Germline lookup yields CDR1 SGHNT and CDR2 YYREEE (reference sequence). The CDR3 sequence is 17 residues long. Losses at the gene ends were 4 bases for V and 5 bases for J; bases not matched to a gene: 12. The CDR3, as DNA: TGTGCCAGCAGCCAATCCTCCTCCGGACTAGCGGACAATGAGCAGTTCTTC. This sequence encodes CASSQSSSGLADNEQFF.

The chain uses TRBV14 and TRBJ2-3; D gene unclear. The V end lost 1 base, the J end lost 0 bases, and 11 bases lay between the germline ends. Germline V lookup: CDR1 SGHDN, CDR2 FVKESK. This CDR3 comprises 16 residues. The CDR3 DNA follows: TGTGCCAGCAGCCAAGTACAGTCCGGAAGCACAGATACGCAGTATTTT. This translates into CASSQVQSGSTDTQYF.

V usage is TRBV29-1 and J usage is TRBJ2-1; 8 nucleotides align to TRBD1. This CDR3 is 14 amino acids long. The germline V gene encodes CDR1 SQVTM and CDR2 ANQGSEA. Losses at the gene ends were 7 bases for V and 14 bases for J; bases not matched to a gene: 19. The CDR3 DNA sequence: TGCAGCGCCCTAGGGACAGGATTCTGGGAGAGCGAGTTCTTC. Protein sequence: CSALGTGFWESEFF.

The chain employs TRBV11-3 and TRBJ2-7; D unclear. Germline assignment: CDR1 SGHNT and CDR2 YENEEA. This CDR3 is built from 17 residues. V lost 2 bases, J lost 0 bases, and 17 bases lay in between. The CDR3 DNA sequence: TGTGCCAGCAGCTTAAGGAACGGGTTTGGTTACTCCTACGAGCAGTACTTC. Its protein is CASSLRNGFGYSYEQYF.

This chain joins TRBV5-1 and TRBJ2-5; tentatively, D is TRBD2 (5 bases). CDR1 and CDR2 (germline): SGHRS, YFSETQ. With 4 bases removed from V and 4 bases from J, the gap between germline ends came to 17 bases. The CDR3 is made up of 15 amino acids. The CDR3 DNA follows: TGCGCCAGCAGCCCCGACACCTTTGGGAGAGAGACCCAGTACTTC. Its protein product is CASSPDTFGRETQYF.

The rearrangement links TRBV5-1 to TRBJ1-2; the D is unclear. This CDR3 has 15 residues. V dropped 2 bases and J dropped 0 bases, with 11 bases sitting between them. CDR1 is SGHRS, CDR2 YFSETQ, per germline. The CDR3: CASSFALGTNYGYTF. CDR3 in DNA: TGCGCCAGCAGCTTCGCCTTAGGGACTAACTATGGCTACACCTTC.

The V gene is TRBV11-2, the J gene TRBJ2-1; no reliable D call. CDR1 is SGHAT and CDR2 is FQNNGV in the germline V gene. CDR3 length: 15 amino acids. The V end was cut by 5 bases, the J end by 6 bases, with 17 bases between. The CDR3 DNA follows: TGTGCCAGCAGCCCCCCGATATTGGATGGCAATGAGCAGTTCTTC. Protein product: CASSPPILDGNEQFF.

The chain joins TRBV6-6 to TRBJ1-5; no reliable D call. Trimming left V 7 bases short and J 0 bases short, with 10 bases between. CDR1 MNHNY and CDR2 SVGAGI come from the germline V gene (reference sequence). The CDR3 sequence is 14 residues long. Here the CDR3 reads CASTPAYSNQPQHF. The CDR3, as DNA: TGTGCCAGCACACCAGCGTATAGCAATCAGCCCCAGCATTTT.

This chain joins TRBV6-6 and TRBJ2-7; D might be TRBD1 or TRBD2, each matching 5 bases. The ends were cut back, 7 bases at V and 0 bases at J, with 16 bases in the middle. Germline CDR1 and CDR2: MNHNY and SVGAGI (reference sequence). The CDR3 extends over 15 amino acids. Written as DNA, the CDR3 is TGTGCCAGCACCTATGGGGACGGAGCCTCCTACGAGCAGTACTTC. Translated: CASTYGDGASYEQYF.

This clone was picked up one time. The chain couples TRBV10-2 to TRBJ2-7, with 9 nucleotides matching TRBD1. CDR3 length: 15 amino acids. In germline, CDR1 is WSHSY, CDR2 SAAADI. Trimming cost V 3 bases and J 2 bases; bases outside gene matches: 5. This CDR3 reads CASSEAGTGPYEQYF. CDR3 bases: TGCGCCAGCAGTGAAGCCGGGACAGGGCCCTACGAGCAGTACTTC.

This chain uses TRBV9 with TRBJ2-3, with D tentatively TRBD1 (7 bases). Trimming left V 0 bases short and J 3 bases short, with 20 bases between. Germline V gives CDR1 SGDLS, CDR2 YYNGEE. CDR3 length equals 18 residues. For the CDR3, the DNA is TGTGCCAGCAGCGTAGATTTGTGGGGGGACAGTTATACAGATACGCAGTATTTT. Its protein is CASSVDLWGDSYTDTQYF.

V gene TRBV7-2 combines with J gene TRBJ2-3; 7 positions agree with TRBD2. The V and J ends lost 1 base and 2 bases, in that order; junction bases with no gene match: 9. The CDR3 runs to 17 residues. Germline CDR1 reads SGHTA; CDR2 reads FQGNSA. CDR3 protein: CASSLVPGGIPTDTQYF. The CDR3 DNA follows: TGTGCCAGCAGCTTAGTCCCGGGGGGAATTCCCACAGATACGCAGTATTTT.